This T cell receptor (beta chain) was identified in a study of blood T cell repertoires in COVID-19. About the study: COVID-19 samples, acute and convalescent, were from the United States, Italy and Spain. T cells, B-cell-depleted T cells, or PBMCs provided the cDNA or gDNA that served as material.

CDR3 length: 16 amino acids. V lost 4 bases and J lost 4, with 18 bases in between. Germline V gives CDR1 MRHNA, CDR2 SNTAGT. TCRdb's copy holds only in-frame clones and misses some; the assay was immunoSEQ multiplex PCR. The data hold a few hundred thousand clones, with about 87% observed a single time. The source is a man aged 55 to 70 who had recovered from COVID-19. The chain carries TRBV6-4 and TRBJ2-3; the D gene is possibly TRBD1 (6 bases). Input material: peripheral blood. The CDR3 nucleotides are TGTGCCAGCAGTGCAAGTACGGGACACGTTCCAGATACGCAGTATTTT. Protein sequence: CASSASTGHVPDTQYF.